Described below is a single T cell receptor (beta chain) sequence and its context. Profiled with immunoSEQ multiplex PCR; TCRdb holds only in-frame clones, not every one. This sample has roughly 28,000 clones, with around 86% found just once. Germline V gives CDR1 SGHVS, CDR2 FNYEAQ. With 5 bases clipped from V and 0 bases from J, the junction kept 5 bases outside the gene matches. This CDR3 spans 16 amino acids. The data belong to a study of T cell responses to AZD1222 COVID-19 vaccine. Study details: Pooling of second doses given at about 4 or about 12 weeks was done.

V usage is TRBV7-6 and J usage is TRBJ2-2; 8 bases match TRBD1. Sample: peripheral blood, taken on day 0 of AZD1222 vaccination. This TCR came from an adult in good health. The CDR3 loop is CASSQTGDSNTGELFF. The CDR3 DNA reads TGTGCCAGCAGCCAGACAGGGGACTCGAACACCGGGGAGCTGTTTTTT.